The 32 T cell receptor beta chains below come from one sample, sequenced in a study of blood T cell repertoires in COVID-19. Repertoires were generated with immunoSEQ multiplex PCR, while TCRdb's copy carries only in-frame clones and drops some. The sample includes about 120,000 clones, 82% of them seen just once. The specimen was peripheral blood. The receptors come from a woman in her 70s with acute or convalescent COVID-19.

The rearrangement uses TRBV3-1 (or the pseudogene TRBV3-2) and TRBJ2-5; D not resolved. This CDR3 has 15 residues. Germline V lookup: CDR1 LGHDT, CDR2 YNNKEL (reference sequence). V shed 0 bases and J shed 0 bases, with 8 bases lying between them. CDR3 residues: CASSQDHINQETQYF. The CDR3 DNA reads TGTGCCAGCAGCCAAGATCACATAAACCAAGAGACCCAGTACTTC.

V is TRBV30 and J is TRBJ2-1, with 7 bases fitting TRBD2. CDR3 length equals 15 residues. Germline V CDR1 and CDR2: GTSNPN, SVGIG (reference sequence). Germline trimming cut 3 bases from V and 6 bases from J; bases unmatched to any gene: 11. CDR3 protein: CAWSRRGVRVNEQFF. CDR3 in DNA: TGTGCCTGGAGCCGACGGGGGGTCAGAGTCAATGAGCAGTTCTTC. The entire variable domain, with the rest obtained from reference TRBV30 and TRBJ2-1, is as follows: SQTIHQWPATLVQPVGSPLSLECTVEGTSNPNLYWYRQAAGRGLQLLFYSVGIGQISSEVPQNLSASRPQDRQFILSSKKLLLSDSGFYLCAWSRRGVRVNEQFFGPGTRLTVL.

V gene TRBV16 combines with J gene TRBJ1-2, with 7 bases fitting TRBD1. Germline assignment: CDR1 KGHSY and CDR2 FQNENV. The CDR3 runs 16 residues. With V trimmed by 2 bases and J by 7 bases, 13 bases remained unmatched. The DNA for the CDR3 is TGTGCCAGCAGCCAAGGGACAGCCTCCTTAGCCGGTGGCTACACCTTC. It specifies CASSQGTASLAGGYTF.

CDR3 sequence: CSVEDLRRVTEAFF. The CDR3 DNA follows: TGCAGCGTTGAAGATCTGCGACGGGTTACTGAAGCTTTCTTT. The chain has TRBV29-1 and TRBJ1-1, with no clear D. Germline loops: CDR1 SQVTM, CDR2 ANQGSEA. The V gene lost 0 bases and the J gene lost 5 bases, with 13 bases spanning the gap. This CDR3 has 14 amino acids.

This chain uses TRBV5-6 with TRBJ1-2; TRBD1 matches 8 bases. CDR1 and CDR2 from the germline V gene are SGHDT and YYEEEE. V was pared by 10 bases and J by 2 bases, with 4 bases of the junction left unmatched. The CDR3 extends over 12 amino acids. The CDR3, as DNA: TGTGCCTCGGACAGGGCAAACTATGGCTACACCTTC. It is translated as CASDRANYGYTF.

The V gene is TRBV5-4, the J gene TRBJ1-1; 8 bases fit TRBD1. This CDR3 is 16 amino acids long. In germline, CDR1 is SGHNT, CDR2 YYREEE (reference sequence). V was pared by 3 bases and J by 2 bases, with 9 bases of the junction left unmatched. CDR3 sequence (DNA): TGTGCCAGCAGCTCGAACCCCGGACAGGGAAACACTGAAGCTTTCTTT. Its translation is CASSSNPGQGNTEAFF.

J is TRBJ2-1 and V is TRBV12-3 or TRBV12-4, with D unresolved. This CDR3 spans 11 amino acids. V lost 3 bases, J lost 8 bases, and 5 bases lay in between. The DNA of the CDR3 is TGTGCCAGCAGTTTCGTAGATGAGCAGTTCTTC. Its translation is CASSFVDEQFF.

The chain recombines TRBV5-4 with TRBJ2-3, with D uncertain. The CDR3 spans 11 residues. Trimming stripped 10 bases from V and 0 bases from J, with 6 bases between. Germline lookup yields CDR1 SGHNT and CDR2 YYREEE (reference sequence). The CDR3 DNA reads TGTGCCCCGGGTAGCACAGATACGCAGTATTTT. Its protein is CAPGSTDTQYF.

The V gene is TRBV5-1, the J gene TRBJ1-2, with 7 bases that match TRBD1. The junction had 16 bases not matched to a gene; V was cut back by 5 bases and J by 6 bases. The CDR3 has 16 residues. Germline V gene lookup returns CDR1 SGHRS and CDR2 YFSETQ. CDR3 amino acids: CASRADYRGRWDGYTF. The CDR3 DNA follows: TGCGCCAGCAGAGCGGATTACAGGGGAAGGTGGGATGGCTACACCTTC.

The chain joins TRBV9 to TRBJ2-3; 9 bases align to TRBD2. This CDR3 is 16 amino acids long. Germline V CDR1 and CDR2: SGDLS, YYNGEE. Trimming cost V 4 bases and J 8 bases; bases outside gene matches: 14. For the CDR3, the DNA is TGTGCCAGCAGCCGATTAGCGGGGGACGGCGGGGGTACGCAGTATTTT. Its translation is CASSRLAGDGGGTQYF.

The chain recombines TRBV19 with TRBJ1-1; 7 nucleotides line up with TRBD1. The germline V gene encodes CDR1 LNHDA and CDR2 SQIVND (reference sequence). J gave up 3 bases and V 4 bases, and 17 bases lay outside the gene matches. CDR3 length: 18 residues. The CDR3 protein is CASSTPTGRGYWDTEAFF. CDR3 DNA sequence: TGTGCCAGTAGTACCCCGACAGGGCGGGGTTATTGGGACACTGAAGCTTTCTTT. The whole variable domain, filled in from reference TRBV19 and TRBJ1-1, reads DGGITQSPKYLFRKEGQNVTLSCEQNLNHDAMYWYRQDPGQGLRLIYYSQIVNDFQKGDIAEGYSVSREKKESFPLTVTSAQKNPTAFYLCASSTPTGRGYWDTEAFFGQGTRLTVV.

V and J are TRBV2 and TRBJ2-1, with TRBD2 matching over 13 bases. CDR3 length equals 15 residues. The junction had 14 bases not matched to a gene; V was cut back by 6 bases and J by 15 bases. Germline CDR1 reads SNHLY; CDR2 reads FYNNEI. The CDR3 sequence: CASRPPGLAGSLGFF. CDR3 coding DNA: TGTGCCAGCAGACCACCGGGACTAGCGGGGTCCTTGGGGTTCTTC.

The CDR3 here is CASSEGALNYGYTF. CDR3 in DNA: TGTGCCAGCAGTGAAGGGGCCCTTAACTATGGCTACACCTTC. V usage is TRBV2 and J usage is TRBJ1-2; D is undetermined. CDR3 size: 14 residues. The V end was cut by 1 base, the J end by 1 base, with 7 bases between. Germline CDR1 is SNHLY and CDR2 is FYNNEI.

V gene TRBV7-2 combines with J gene TRBJ1-2, with 7 bases aligning to TRBD1. The CDR3 is 14 residues long. The V and J ends lost 3 bases and 5 bases, in that order; junction bases with no gene match: 6. Looked up from germline, CDR1 is SGHTA and CDR2 is FQGNSA. The CDR3 is CASSLQGVAYGYTF. The CDR3 DNA follows: TGTGCCAGCAGCTTGCAGGGGGTTGCGTATGGCTACACCTTC.

V gene TRBV7-5 combines with J gene TRBJ2-7; the table's D call TRBD1 went unverified against the DNA. TRBV7-5 is termed a pseudogene. This CDR3 is built from 18 residues. CDR3 region: CVRSLTFGQGERIFEQYV. In DNA form, the CDR3 reads TGTGTCAGAAGCTTAACTTTCGGACAGGGCGAAAGGATTTTCGAGCAGTACGTC.

The CDR3 loop reads CASSLGALYNEQFF. The CDR3 DNA reads TGTGCCAGCAGCCTGGGAGCCCTCTACAATGAGCAGTTCTTC. The chain employs TRBV6-2 or TRBV6-3 and TRBJ2-1, with D tentatively TRBD2 (5 bases). The CDR3 spans 14 residues. The germline gives CDR1 MNHEY, CDR2 SVGEGT. The V end lost 6 bases, the J end lost 3 bases, and 12 bases lay between the germline ends.

V usage is TRBV6-6 and J usage is TRBJ1-5; maybe TRBD1 (5 bases). With 5 bases removed from V and 0 bases from J, the gap between germline ends came to 11 bases. The CDR3 extends over 15 amino acids. Germline V lookup: CDR1 MNHNY, CDR2 SVGAGI (reference sequence). The CDR3 loop reads CASSKGVDSNQPQHF. The CDR3 nucleotides read TGTGCCAGCAGTAAAGGGGTGGATAGCAATCAGCCCCAGCATTTT.

V and J are TRBV2 and TRBJ1-5, with a tentative D call TRBD1 (5 bases). This CDR3 has 14 residues. Trimming removed 4 bases from V and 6 bases from J, with 13 bases in between. Germline lookup yields CDR1 SNHLY and CDR2 FYNNEI. The CDR3 loop reads CASSVLGPPQPQHF. The CDR3 nucleotides are TGTGCCAGCAGTGTGTTGGGGCCTCCTCAGCCCCAGCATTTT. Variable domain in full (rest from reference TRBV2 and TRBJ1-5): EPEVTQTPSHQVTQMGQEVILRCVPISNHLYFYWYRQILGQKVEFLVSFYNNEISEKSEIFDDQFSVERPDGSNFTLKIRSTKLEDSAMYFCASSVLGPPQPQHFGDGTRLSIL.

This chain links TRBV29-1 with TRBJ1-2; 10 bases line up with TRBD1. Trimming cost V 6 bases and J 6 bases; bases outside gene matches: 10. The germline V gene encodes CDR1 SQVTM and CDR2 ANQGSEA. This CDR3 has 14 residues. The CDR3 bases are TGCAGCGTCTTCGACAGGGGGCTGTCAAATGGCTACACCTTC. Translating gives CSVFDRGLSNGYTF.

The chain recombines TRBV6-2 or TRBV6-3 with TRBJ2-3; 7 positions agree with TRBD2. CDR1 and CDR2 from the germline V gene are MNHEY and SVGEGT. This CDR3 contains 17 residues. After removal of 4 bases from V and 5 bases from J, the junction contained 15 bases not matched to a gene. The DNA for the CDR3 is TGTGCCAGCAGTTTTTCACGGACTAGGGGACTGGAAGATACGCAGTATTTT. Its protein product is CASSFSRTRGLEDTQYF.

This chain uses TRBV29-1 with TRBJ2-2; perhaps TRBD2 as D (6 bases). The germline V gene has CDR1 SQVTM and CDR2 ANQGSEA. This CDR3 spans 14 amino acids. V lost 2 bases to trimming and J lost 5 bases, with 12 bases between them. The CDR3: CSVEQAGRTGELFF. In DNA, the CDR3 is TGCAGCGTTGAACAGGCGGGACGAACCGGGGAGCTGTTTTTT.

This clone has only one observation. V usage is TRBV25-1 and J usage is TRBJ2-3, with 7 bases aligning to TRBD1. Germline CDR1 MGHDK, CDR2 SYGVNS. The CDR3 totals 17 residues. V shed 1 base and J 4 bases; nucleotides not matched to a gene: 11. For the CDR3, the DNA is TGTGCCAGCAGTGAATGGACAGGACAGCATAATCCAGATACGCAGTATTTT. Protein: CASSEWTGQHNPDTQYF.

The chain uses TRBV6-2 or TRBV6-3 and TRBJ2-7; TRBD2 agrees at 14 bases. The V gene's germline CDR1 is MNHEY and CDR2 SVGEGT. With 6 bases clipped from V and 4 bases from J, the junction kept 5 bases outside the gene matches. The CDR3 runs to 15 residues. CDR3 residues: CASSRTSGGPYEQYV. CDR3 sequence (DNA): TGTGCCAGCAGCCGGACTAGCGGGGGGCCTTACGAGCAGTACGTC.

This chain uses TRBV19 with TRBJ1-5; 10 bases are shared with TRBD1. Germline values: CDR1 LNHDA, CDR2 SQIVND (reference sequence). The CDR3 consists of 17 residues. The junction had 9 bases not matched to a gene; V was cut back by 5 bases and J by 2 bases. The CDR3 nucleotides read TGTGCCAGTAGTGTCTCGACAGGGGGCTGGGGCAATCAGCCCCAGCATTTT. Amino acids: CASSVSTGGWGNQPQHF.

The chain combines TRBV29-1 with TRBJ1-1; 7 bases map to TRBD1. The length of the CDR3 is 14 residues. V shed 7 bases, J shed 8 bases, and the junction held 16 bases outside the gene matches. Per the germline V gene, CDR1 is SQVTM and CDR2 is ANQGSEA. CDR3 DNA: TGCAGCGCCCTATTAACAACAGGGGCGGTCGAAGCTTTCTTT. Translated, it gives CSALLTTGAVEAFF.

The CDR3 DNA reads TGTGCCTGGAGTGGAGGACTAGCGGGGGGCACAGATACGCAGTATTTT. It encodes CAWSGGLAGGTDTQYF. V usage is TRBV30 and J usage is TRBJ2-3, with 13 bases matching TRBD2. V shed 1 base, J shed 1 base, and the junction held 2 bases outside the gene matches. CDR1 and CDR2 from the germline V gene are GTSNPN and SVGIG (reference sequence). The CDR3 has 16 residues.

J is TRBJ1-4 and V is TRBV30, with TRBD1 as a possible D gene (5 bases). Trimming shortened V by 2 bases and J by 7 bases, and 14 bases separated the two germline ends. CDR3 length equals 14 residues. CDR1 is GTSNPN and CDR2 is SVGIG in the germline V gene (reference sequence). In DNA form, the CDR3 reads TGTGCCTGGAGTTCTGGAGGGGCGGGTGAAAAACTGTTTTTT. Translated, it gives CAWSSGGAGEKLFF.

This chain connects TRBV18 to TRBJ1-6; D is unclear. There are 13 residues in the CDR3. The germline CDR1 and CDR2 sequences are KGHSH and LQKENI. V lost 8 bases to trimming and J lost 7 bases, with 12 bases between them. DNA of the CDR3: TGTGCCAGCGCCGGACGGGAAAATTCACCCCTCCACTTT. Its translation is CASAGRENSPLHF.

With regard to this clone: Other DNA variants within this sample encode the same CDR3. The rearrangement links TRBV6-2 or TRBV6-3 to TRBJ1-2; 7 bases are shared with TRBD1. V dropped 5 bases and J dropped 0; count of bases not matched to a gene: 6. From germline, CDR1 is MNHEY and CDR2 SVGEGT. The CDR3 contains 15 residues. The CDR3 reads CASSTRDRTNYGYTF. CDR3 coding DNA: TGTGCCAGCAGTACCCGGGACAGAACTAACTATGGCTACACCTTC.

The chain combines TRBV6-6 with TRBJ2-7; 10 bases are shared with TRBD1. CDR1 is MNHNY, CDR2 SVGAGI, per germline (reference sequence). The CDR3 extends over 13 amino acids. V lost 5 bases and J lost 7; bases outside the gene matches: 5. CDR3 DNA sequence: TGTGCCAGCAGTGCGACAGGGGGCTGGGAGCAGTACGTC. This sequence encodes CASSATGGWEQYV.

The CDR3 loop reads CASSPDRDSGGYTF. CDR3 sequence (DNA): TGTGCCAGCTCACCGGACAGGGACAGTGGTGGCTACACCTTC. The rearrangement joins TRBV18 to TRBJ1-2; TRBD1 agrees at 8 bases. V was clipped by 3 bases and J by 7 bases; unmatched bases: 7. This CDR3 spans 14 amino acids. CDR1 KGHSH and CDR2 LQKENI come from the germline V gene.

J is TRBJ1-5 and V is TRBV19, with TRBD1 matching over 7 bases. This CDR3 region has 14 residues. Looked up from germline, CDR1 is LNHDA and CDR2 is SQIVND (reference sequence). The trim removed 4 bases at V and 11 bases at J, leaving 11 bases unmatched. This CDR3 is CASSTQQGQRTQHF. CDR3 sequence (DNA): TGTGCCAGTAGTACCCAACAGGGGCAACGGACCCAGCATTTT.